This is a list of T cell receptor beta chains from one sample in a study of shared clonotypes between healthy human individuals. Repertoires were generated with immunoSEQ multiplex PCR, while TCRdb's copy carries only in-frame clones and drops some. This sample has approximately 1,500,000 clones, with roughly 96% found just once. The sequencing input was naive CD4+ T cells sorted from blood. Receptor source: a man aged 25 to 40 in good health. CDR3s include the opening cysteine and the closing phenylalanine or tryptophan. A D gene is named only where the DNA matches it firmly. Clone size is shown for a subset of rows, as once, few, many or a class of expanded clone.

D: TRBD2; size: .; V: TRBV5-1; J: TRBJ2-3; CDR3: CASRTGTSGRGADTQYF; DNA: TGCGCCAGCAGAACCGGGACTAGCGGGAGGGGCGCAGATACGCAGTATTTT
D: .; size: .; V: TRBV28; J: TRBJ2-3; CDR3: CASNPGHRTDTQYF; DNA: TGTGCCAGCAACCCGGGACACCGCACAGATACGCAGTATTTT
D: .; size: .; V: TRBV5-1; J: TRBJ2-1; CDR3: CASSRPGNEQFF; DNA: TGCGCCAGCAGCCGGCCGGGGAATGAGCAGTTCTTC
D: .; size: .; V: TRBV7-8; J: TRBJ2-2; CDR3: CASSLAVGTGELFF; DNA: TGTGCCAGCAGCTTAGCGGTCGGGACCGGGGAGCTGTTTTTT
D: .; size: .; V: TRBV2; J: TRBJ2-1; CDR3: CASLSSGLSYNEQFF; DNA: TGTGCCAGCCTTAGCTCCGGACTGAGCTACAATGAGCAGTTCTTC
D: .; size: once; V: TRBV18; J: TRBJ2-4; CDR3: CASSPGQGGNIQYF; DNA: TGTGCCAGCTCACCCGGCCAGGGGGGTAACATTCAGTACTTC
D: TRBD2; size: once; V: TRBV2; J: TRBJ2-1; CDR3: CASSEVLAAGEQFF; DNA: TGTGCCAGCAGTGAGGTCCTAGCGGCAGGGGAGCAGTTCTTC
D: .; size: .; V: TRBV12-5; J: TRBJ1-3; CDR3: CASGFLGGNTIYF; DNA: TGTGCTAGTGGTTTTTTGGGGGGAAACACCATATATTTT
D: .; size: .; V: TRBV11-3; J: TRBJ2-7; CDR3: CASSSTRDGSYEQYF; DNA: TGTGCCAGCAGCTCAACCCGGGACGGGAGCTACGAGCAGTACTTC
D: TRBD2; size: .; V: TRBV19; J: TRBJ2-7; CDR3: CASSRTSGRSKLDEQYF; DNA: TGTGCCAGTAGTAGGACTAGCGGGAGGTCGAAGCTCGACGAGCAGTACTTC
D: .; size: .; V: TRBV9; J: TRBJ2-3; CDR3: CASSAAGESTDTQYF; DNA: TGTGCCAGCAGCGCAGCGGGTGAGAGCACAGATACGCAGTATTTT
D: TRBD2; size: .; V: TRBV19; J: TRBJ2-3; CDR3: CASSSPGLAGGLRTDTQYF; DNA: TGTGCCAGTAGTAGCCCGGGACTAGCGGGAGGGCTCCGCACAGATACGCAGTATTTT
D: TRBD2; size: .; V: TRBV5-1; J: TRBJ2-5; CDR3: CASTPRGAGGGETQYF; DNA: TGCGCCAGCACCCCCCGCGGGGCGGGAGGGGGAGAGACCCAGTACTTC
D: .; size: .; V: TRBV6-6; J: TRBJ1-2; CDR3: CASSYGVFGYTF; DNA: TGTGCCAGCAGTTACGGGGTCTTTGGCTACACCTTC
D: .; size: .; V: TRBV5-6; J: TRBJ1-3; CDR3: CASSALLTLNTIYF; DNA: TGTGCCAGCAGCGCCTTATTAACCCTAAACACCATATATTTT
D: TRBD2; size: .; V: TRBV28; J: TRBJ2-3; CDR3: CASIRLRGSADTQYF; DNA: TGTGCCAGCATACGACTCCGCGGGAGCGCAGATACGCAGTATTTT
D: TRBD1; size: .; V: TRBV9; J: TRBJ1-5; CDR3: CASSVAPGTGNGASQPQHF; DNA: TGTGCCAGCAGCGTAGCTCCCGGGACAGGGAATGGGGCCAGTCAGCCCCAGCATTTT
D: TRBD2; size: .; V: TRBV7-2; J: TRBJ2-7; CDR3: CASSKLSGITYEQYF; DNA: TGTGCCAGCAGCAAACTAAGCGGGATTACCTACGAGCAGTACTTC
D: TRBD2; size: .; V: TRBV5-6; J: TRBJ2-2; CDR3: CASSFQVAGGPGELFF; DNA: TGTGCCAGCAGCTTTCAAGTAGCGGGAGGGCCCGGGGAGCTGTTTTTT
D: .; size: .; V: TRBV7-9; J: TRBJ2-1; CDR3: CASRTSRGIYNEQFF; DNA: TGTGCCAGCAGGACCTCTCGCGGGATTTACAATGAGCAGTTCTTC
D: TRBD2; size: .; V: TRBV5-1; J: TRBJ2-7; CDR3: CASSLELAGHYEQYF; DNA: TGCGCCAGCAGCTTGGAACTAGCGGGTCACTACGAGCAGTACTTC
D: .; size: .; V: TRBV19; J: TRBJ2-7; CDR3: CASRGAAYEQYF; DNA: TGTGCCAGTAGGGGGGCGGCCTACGAGCAGTACTTC
D: .; size: .; V: TRBV7-9; J: TRBJ2-1; CDR3: CASSPRLGIYNEQFF; DNA: TGTGCCAGCAGCCCACGACTAGGTATATACAATGAGCAGTTCTTC
D: .; size: .; V: TRBV11-2; J: TRBJ2-7; CDR3: CASSHPSSEQYF; DNA: TGTGCCAGCAGCCACCCATCGAGCGAGCAGTACTTC
D: TRBD2; size: .; V: TRBV7-8; J: TRBJ2-3; CDR3: CASSLGLARLNTDTQYF; DNA: TGTGCCAGCAGCTTAGGACTAGCAAGACTCAACACAGATACGCAGTATTTT
D: .; size: .; V: TRBV10-1; J: TRBJ2-2; CDR3: CASSEQGGSTNTGELFF; DNA: TGCGCCAGCAGTGAGCAAGGAGGATCTACGAACACCGGGGAGCTGTTTTTT
D: TRBD2; size: .; V: TRBV19; J: TRBJ2-1; CDR3: CASSIDIGLAGVHEQFF; DNA: TGTGCCAGTAGTATAGATATTGGACTAGCGGGAGTCCATGAGCAGTTCTTC
D: .; size: .; V: TRBV7-9; J: TRBJ2-3; CDR3: CASSFGDTQYF; DNA: TGTGCCAGCAGCTTTGGGGATACGCAGTATTTT
D: .; size: .; V: TRBV28; J: TRBJ2-7; CDR3: CASSLSGYEQYF; DNA: TGTGCCAGCAGTTTATCGGGCTACGAGCAGTACTTC